Below, 4 T cell receptor beta chains from the same sample are listed, as sequenced in a study of T cells in Graves' hyperthyroidism and ophthalmopathy. Regions amplified from RNA transcripts were the TCR beta CDR3 regions. First-round RT-PCR with HTBI primers amplified the TCR CDR3 region. MiXCR, run by TCRdb on the multiplex PCR reads, gives a single entry per CDR3 protein. Here the sample spans some 360,000 distinct CDR3 sequences, 11% to 15% being singletons. The sample was blood. The receptors originated from a woman in her sixties or seventies with Graves' hyperthyroidism.

This clonotype has only a few counts. V is TRBV20-1 and J is TRBJ2-3; 8 bases map to TRBD2. V trimming: 3 bases; J trimming: 5 bases; junction bases outside the gene matches: 13. Germline lookup yields CDR1 DFQATT and CDR2 SNEGSKA (reference sequence). This CDR3 is built from 16 residues. CDR3 bases: TGCAGTGCTAGCCCCTCCCGGGGGACTAGGGGAGATACGCAGTATTTT. Its protein is CSASPSRGTRGDTQYF.

The sample holds many counts of this clonotype. The gene calls are TRBV7-9 and TRBJ2-3; D gene uncertain. V lost 5 bases and J 5 bases, leaving 5 bases between the germline ends. This CDR3 comprises 11 residues. CDR1 is SEHNR and CDR2 is FQNEAQ in the germline V gene (reference sequence). The CDR3 here is CASSDVDTQYF. DNA for the CDR3: TGTGCCAGCAGCGACGTAGATACGCAGTATTTT.

Many counts were recorded for this clonotype. This sequence joins TRBV7-2 and TRBJ1-5; perhaps TRBD1 as D (5 bases). This CDR3 is 14 amino acids long. The V end lost 2 bases, the J end lost 6 bases, and 11 bases lay between the germline ends. Germline loops: CDR1 SGHTA, CDR2 FQGNSA. Written as DNA, the CDR3 is TGTGCCAGCAGCTTAATCGCAGGGAGTCAGCCCCAGCATTTT. Amino acid sequence: CASSLIAGSQPQHF.

This clonotype came up a few times. The chain is built from TRBV20-1 and TRBJ2-5, with TRBD1 matching 10 bases. V was clipped by 5 bases and J by 4 bases; unmatched bases: 1. This CDR3 has 12 amino acids. Germline V gives CDR1 DFQATT, CDR2 SNEGSKA (reference sequence). The CDR3 is CSAGTGVETQYF. The CDR3 region has the DNA TGCAGTGCTGGGACAGGGGTAGAGACCCAGTACTTC.